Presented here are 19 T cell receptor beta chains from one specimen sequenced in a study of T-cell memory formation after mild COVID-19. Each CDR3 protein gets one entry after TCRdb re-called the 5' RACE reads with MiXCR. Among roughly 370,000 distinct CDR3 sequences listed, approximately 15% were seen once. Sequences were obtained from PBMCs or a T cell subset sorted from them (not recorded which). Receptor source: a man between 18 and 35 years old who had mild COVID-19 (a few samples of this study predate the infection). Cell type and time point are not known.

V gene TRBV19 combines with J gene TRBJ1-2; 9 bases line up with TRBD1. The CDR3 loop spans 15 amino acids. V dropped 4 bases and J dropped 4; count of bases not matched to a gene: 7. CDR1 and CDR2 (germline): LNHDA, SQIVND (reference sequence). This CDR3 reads CASSKRTGEIYGYTF. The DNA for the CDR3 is TGTGCCAGTAGTAAGCGGACAGGGGAGATCTATGGCTACACCTTC. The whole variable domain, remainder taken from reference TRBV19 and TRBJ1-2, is DGGITQSPKYLFRKEGQNVTLSCEQNLNHDAMYWYRQDPGQGLRLIYYSQIVNDFQKGDIAEGYSVSREKKESFPLTVTSAQKNPTAFYLCASSKRTGEIYGYTFGSGTRLTVV.

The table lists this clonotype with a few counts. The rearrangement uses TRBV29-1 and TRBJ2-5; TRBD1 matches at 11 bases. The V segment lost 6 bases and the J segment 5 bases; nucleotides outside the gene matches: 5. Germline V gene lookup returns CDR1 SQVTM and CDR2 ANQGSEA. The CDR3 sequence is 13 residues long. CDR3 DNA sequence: TGCAGCGTGGACAGGGGGCCGGCGGAGACCCAGTACTTC. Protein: CSVDRGPAETQYF.

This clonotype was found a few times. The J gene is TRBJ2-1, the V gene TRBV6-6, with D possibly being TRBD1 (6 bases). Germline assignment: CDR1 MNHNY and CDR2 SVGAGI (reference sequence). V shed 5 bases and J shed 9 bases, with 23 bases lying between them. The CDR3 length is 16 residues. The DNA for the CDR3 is TGTGCCAGCAGTGTCCCAGGGGAACGATCGGGCGGTGAGCAGTTCTTC. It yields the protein CASSVPGERSGGEQFF.

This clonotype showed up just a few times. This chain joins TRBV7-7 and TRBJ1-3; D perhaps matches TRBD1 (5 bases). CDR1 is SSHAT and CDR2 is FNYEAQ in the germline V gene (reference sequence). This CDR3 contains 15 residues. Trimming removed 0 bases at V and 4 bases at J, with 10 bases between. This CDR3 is CASSLAGTQGNTIYF. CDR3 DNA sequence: TGTGCCAGCAGCTTAGCGGGGACTCAGGGAAACACCATATATTTT.

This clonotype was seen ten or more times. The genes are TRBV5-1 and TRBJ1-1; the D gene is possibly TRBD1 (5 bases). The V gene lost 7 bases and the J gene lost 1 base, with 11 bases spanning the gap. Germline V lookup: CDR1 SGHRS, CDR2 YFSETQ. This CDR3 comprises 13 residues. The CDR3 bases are TGCGCCAGCTCCGGGGACGGGAACACTGAAGCTTTCTTT. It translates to CASSGDGNTEAFF.

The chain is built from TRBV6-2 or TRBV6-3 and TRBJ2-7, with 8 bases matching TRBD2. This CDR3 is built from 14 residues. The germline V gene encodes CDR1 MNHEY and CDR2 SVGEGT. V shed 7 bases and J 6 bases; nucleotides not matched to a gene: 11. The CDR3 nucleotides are TGTGCCAGCACCAAAGCGGGGGTTTTGGGCGAGCAGTACGTC. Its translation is CASTKAGVLGEQYV.

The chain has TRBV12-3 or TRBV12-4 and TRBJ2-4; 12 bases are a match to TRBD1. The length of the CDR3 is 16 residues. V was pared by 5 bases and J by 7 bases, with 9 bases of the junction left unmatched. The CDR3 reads CASSPMPGQGANIQYF. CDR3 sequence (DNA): TGTGCCAGCAGTCCGATGCCGGGACAGGGGGCCAACATTCAGTACTTC.

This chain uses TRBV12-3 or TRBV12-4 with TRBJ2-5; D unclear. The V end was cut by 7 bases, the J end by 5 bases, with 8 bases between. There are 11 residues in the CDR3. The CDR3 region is CASKVRETQYF. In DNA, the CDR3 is TGTGCCAGCAAAGTTCGGGAGACCCAGTACTTC.

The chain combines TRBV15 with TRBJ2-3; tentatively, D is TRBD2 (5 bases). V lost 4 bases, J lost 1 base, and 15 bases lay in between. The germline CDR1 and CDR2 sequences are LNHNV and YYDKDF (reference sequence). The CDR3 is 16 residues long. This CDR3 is CATSTGVGFGTDTQYF. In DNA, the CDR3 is TGTGCCACCAGCACCGGGGTAGGATTTGGCACAGATACGCAGTATTTT.

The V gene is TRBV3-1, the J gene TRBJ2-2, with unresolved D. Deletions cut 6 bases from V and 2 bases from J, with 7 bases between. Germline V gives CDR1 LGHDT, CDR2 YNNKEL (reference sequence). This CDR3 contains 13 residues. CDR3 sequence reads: CASRYRNTGELFF. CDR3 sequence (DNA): TGTGCCAGCAGATACCGCAACACCGGGGAGCTGTTTTTT.

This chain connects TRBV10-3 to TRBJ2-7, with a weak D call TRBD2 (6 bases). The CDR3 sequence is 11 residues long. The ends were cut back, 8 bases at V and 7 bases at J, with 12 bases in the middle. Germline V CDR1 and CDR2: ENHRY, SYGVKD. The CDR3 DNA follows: TGTGCCATCGGCTCGGGGACTGAGCAGTACGTC. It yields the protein CAIGSGTEQYV.

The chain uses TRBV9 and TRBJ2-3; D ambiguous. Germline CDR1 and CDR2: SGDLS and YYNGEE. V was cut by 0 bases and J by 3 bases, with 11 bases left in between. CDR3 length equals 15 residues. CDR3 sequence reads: CASSVGVGYTDTQYF. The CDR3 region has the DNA TGTGCCAGCAGCGTAGGGGTGGGGTATACAGATACGCAGTATTTT.

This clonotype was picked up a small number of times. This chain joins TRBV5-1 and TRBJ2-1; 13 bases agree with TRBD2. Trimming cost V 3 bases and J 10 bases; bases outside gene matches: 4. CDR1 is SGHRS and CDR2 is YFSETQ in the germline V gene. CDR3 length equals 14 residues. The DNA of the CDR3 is TGCGCCAGCAGCTGGGGACTAGCGGGGATAGAGCAGTTCTTC. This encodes CASSWGLAGIEQFF.

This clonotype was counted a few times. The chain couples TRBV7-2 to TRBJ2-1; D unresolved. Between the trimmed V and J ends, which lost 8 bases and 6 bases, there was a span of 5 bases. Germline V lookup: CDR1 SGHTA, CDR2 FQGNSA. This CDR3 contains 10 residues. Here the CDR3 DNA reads TGTGCCAGCGCCACCAATGAGCAGTTCTTC. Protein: CASATNEQFF.

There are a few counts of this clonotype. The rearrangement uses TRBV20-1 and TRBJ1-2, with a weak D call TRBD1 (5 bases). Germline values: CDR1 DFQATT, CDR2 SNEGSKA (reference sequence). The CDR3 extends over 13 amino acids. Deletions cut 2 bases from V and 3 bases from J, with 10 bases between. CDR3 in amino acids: CSARSRVDYGYTF. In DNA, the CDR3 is TGCAGTGCTAGAAGCAGGGTGGACTATGGCTACACCTTC.

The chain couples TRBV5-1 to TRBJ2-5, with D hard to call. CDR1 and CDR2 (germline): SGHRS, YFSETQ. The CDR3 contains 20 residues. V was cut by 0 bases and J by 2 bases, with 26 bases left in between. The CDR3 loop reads CASSLVVFRSRSPPQETQYF. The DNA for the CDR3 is TGCGCCAGCAGCTTGGTTGTTTTTCGCAGCAGGTCCCCCCCACAAGAGACCCAGTACTTC.

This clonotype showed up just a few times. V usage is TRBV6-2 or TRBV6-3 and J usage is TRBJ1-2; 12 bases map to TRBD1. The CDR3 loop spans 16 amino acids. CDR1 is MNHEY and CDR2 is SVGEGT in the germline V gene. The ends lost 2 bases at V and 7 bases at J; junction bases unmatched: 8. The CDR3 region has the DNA TGTGCCAGCAGTTACGGGACAGGGGGCGAATCTGCTGGCTACACCTTC. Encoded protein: CASSYGTGGESAGYTF.

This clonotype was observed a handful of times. CDR3 coding DNA: TGTGCCAGCAGGTCACAAGGGAGAGGCAATCAGCCCCAGCATTTT. It codes for CASRSQGRGNQPQHF. V is TRBV6-5 and J is TRBJ1-5, with D unclear. The V end was cut by 6 bases, the J end by 2 bases, with 14 bases between. The V gene's germline CDR1 is MNHEY and CDR2 SVGAGI. There are 15 residues in the CDR3.

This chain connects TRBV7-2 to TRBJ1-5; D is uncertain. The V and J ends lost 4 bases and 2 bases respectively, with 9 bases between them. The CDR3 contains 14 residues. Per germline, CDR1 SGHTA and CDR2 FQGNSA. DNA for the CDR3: TGTGCCAGCAGCTCATCCTTCCGCAATCAGCCCCAGCATTTT. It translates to CASSSSFRNQPQHF.